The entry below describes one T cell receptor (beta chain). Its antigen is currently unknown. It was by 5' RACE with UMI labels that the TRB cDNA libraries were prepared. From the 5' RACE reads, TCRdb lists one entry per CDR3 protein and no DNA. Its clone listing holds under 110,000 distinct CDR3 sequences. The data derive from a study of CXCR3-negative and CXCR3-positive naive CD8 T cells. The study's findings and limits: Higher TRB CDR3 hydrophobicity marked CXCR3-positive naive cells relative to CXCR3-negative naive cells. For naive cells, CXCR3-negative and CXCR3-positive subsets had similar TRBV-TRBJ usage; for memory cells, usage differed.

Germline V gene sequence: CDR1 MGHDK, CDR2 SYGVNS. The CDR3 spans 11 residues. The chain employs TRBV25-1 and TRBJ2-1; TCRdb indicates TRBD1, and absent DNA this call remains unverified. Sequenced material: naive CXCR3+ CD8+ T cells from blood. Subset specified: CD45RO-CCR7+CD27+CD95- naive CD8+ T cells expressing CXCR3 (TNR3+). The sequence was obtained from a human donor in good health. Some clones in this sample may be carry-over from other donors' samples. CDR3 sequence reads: CASRDYNEQFF.